This TCR beta chain was captured in a study of CD8 T cells in Susac syndrome. The CDR3 is made up of 15 amino acids. Looked up from germline, CDR1 is PRHDT and CDR2 is FYEKMQ (reference sequence). V lost 3 bases to trimming and J lost 4 bases, with 16 bases between them. Random hexamers were used to reverse transcribe the RNA input (about 0.5 to 1 ug). Amplification of TCR beta CDR3 used immunoSEQ multiplex PCR across 54 Vbeta and 13 Jbeta. TCRdb passed the immunoSEQ multiplex PCR reads through MiXCR, listing each CDR3 protein once. The profile shows more than 65,000 distinct CDR3 sequences, over 85% of them singletons.

The source is a human donor with multiple sclerosis. Specimen: CD8+ T cells from PBMCs. This chain connects TRBV13 to TRBJ2-7; D gene ambiguous. CDR3 sequence (DNA): TGTGCCAGCAGCTTTAAAGGAGAACCGGGTTACGAGCAGTACTTC. Translated, it gives CASSFKGEPGYEQYF.